One sample yielded the 24 T cell receptor beta chains listed below, sequenced in a study of T cells in tumors after PD-1 blockade. The data were produced by immunoSEQ multiplex PCR, yet TCRdb's version contains in-frame clones alone and is incomplete. The table lists tens of thousands of clones, just under 80% of them singletons. This specimen was PBMCs, taken before anti-PD-1 treatment. The origin of the receptors is a human donor with basal cell carcinoma.

This chain joins TRBV7-2 and TRBJ2-3; D not resolved. From germline, CDR1 is SGHTA and CDR2 FQGNSA. This CDR3 is 15 amino acids long. Trimming took off 1 base at V and 5 bases at J, with 13 bases between the two ends. Written as DNA, the CDR3 is TGTGCCAGCAGCTTAGTATCTGCGGCTGGAGATACGCAGTATTTT. Amino acid sequence: CASSLVSAAGDTQYF. Full variable domain (missing parts from reference TRBV7-2 and TRBJ2-3): GAGVSQSPSNKVTEKGKDVELRCDPISGHTALYWYRQSLGQGLEFLIYFQGNSAPDKSGLPSDRFSAERTGGSVSTLTIQRTQQEDSAVYLCASSLVSAAGDTQYFGPGTRLTVL.

The chain uses TRBV5-4 and TRBJ2-1; D ambiguous. This CDR3 has 14 amino acids. From germline, CDR1 is SGHNT and CDR2 YYREEE (reference sequence). V was clipped by 2 bases and J by 7 bases, with 13 bases between them. DNA for the CDR3: TGTGCCAGCAGCTTTGACGGTAGATCTAATGAGCAGTTCTTC. Its translation is CASSFDGRSNEQFF.

The V gene is TRBV19, the J gene TRBJ2-1; D not certain. Germline lookup yields CDR1 LNHDA and CDR2 SQIVND (reference sequence). V gave up 3 bases and J gave up 4 bases, with 10 bases separating them. The CDR3 length is 14 residues. CDR3 sequence (DNA): TGTGCCAGTAGTATGGCTCTTGAGTACAATGAGCAGTTCTTC. As protein: CASSMALEYNEQFF.

The chain has TRBV4-2 and TRBJ2-7; D is unclear. Trimming left V 1 base short and J 6 bases short, with 4 bases between. There are 11 residues in the CDR3. Per the germline V gene, CDR1 is LGHNA and CDR2 is YNFKEQ. CDR3 amino acids: CASSQGLEQYF. CDR3 coding DNA: TGTGCCAGCAGCCAAGGTCTCGAGCAGTACTTC.

The chain couples TRBV10-3 to TRBJ1-2; D is ambiguous. V shed 10 bases and J shed 3 bases, with 12 bases lying between them. The CDR3 spans 12 residues. Germline CDR1 and CDR2: ENHRY and SYGVKD. CDR3 region: CATKWGDYGYTF. The CDR3 nucleotides read TGTGCCACCAAGTGGGGAGACTATGGCTACACCTTC.

The chain recombines TRBV6-4 with TRBJ1-5; 7 bases align to TRBD1. The germline V gene has CDR1 MRHNA and CDR2 SNTAGT. J lost 0 bases, V lost 7 bases, and 9 bases had no gene match. The CDR3 is made up of 16 amino acids. The CDR3 loop reads CASKPGQKYSNQPQHF. CDR3 sequence (DNA): TGTGCCAGCAAACCGGGACAGAAATATAGCAATCAGCCCCAGCATTTT.

The V gene is TRBV27, the J gene TRBJ2-3; maybe TRBD1 (6 bases). CDR1 is MNHEY, CDR2 SMNVEV, per germline (reference sequence). This CDR3 spans 17 amino acids. Trimming shortened V by 5 bases and J by 2 bases, and 20 bases separated the two germline ends. The chain's CDR3 is CASSLITTGHTTDTQYF. CDR3 nucleotides: TGTGCCAGCAGTCTAATCACGACAGGACATACCACAGATACGCAGTATTTT.

This chain joins TRBV7-9 and TRBJ1-2; unclear D gene. The CDR3 consists of 12 residues. Trimming left V 2 bases short and J 8 bases short, with 9 bases between. The germline gives CDR1 SEHNR, CDR2 FQNEAQ (reference sequence). The CDR3 bases are TGTGCCAGCAGCTTAAGTCTTGGGGGCTACACCTTC. Translating gives CASSLSLGGYTF.

The rearrangement joins TRBV18 to TRBJ2-7; no clear D gene. The CDR3 is made up of 13 amino acids. V lost 3 bases to trimming and J lost 0 bases, with 6 bases between them. The germline gives CDR1 KGHSH, CDR2 LQKENI. For the CDR3, the DNA is TGTGCCAGCTCACCTCCGACCTCCTACGAGCAGTACTTC. Residues: CASSPPTSYEQYF. Using reference TRBV18 and TRBJ2-7 for the parts outside the CDR3, the full variable domain is NAGVMQNPRHLVRRRGQEARLRCSPMKGHSHVYWYRQLPEEGLKFMVYLQKENIIDESGMPKERFSAEFPKEGPSILRIQQVVRGDSAAYFCASSPPTSYEQYFGPGTRLTVT.

The V gene is TRBV18, the J gene TRBJ2-1; 12 bases are shared with TRBD2. CDR1 KGHSH and CDR2 LQKENI come from the germline V gene. This CDR3 contains 15 residues. J gave up 10 bases and V 3 bases, and 7 bases lay outside the gene matches. The CDR3 DNA reads as TGTGCCAGCTCACCGGGTGGACTAGCGGGGACGGAGCAGTTCTTC. Amino acid sequence: CASSPGGLAGTEQFF.

In its sample, this clone was seen a few times. The chain joins TRBV2 to TRBJ1-1, with D possibly TRBD1 on 5 matching bases. There are 14 residues in the CDR3. Germline values: CDR1 SNHLY, CDR2 FYNNEI. The V end was cut by 6 bases, the J end by 3 bases, with 14 bases between. The CDR3 DNA follows: TGTGCCAGCAGCTATCAGGGAGGGGACACTGAAGCTTTCTTT. Residues: CASSYQGGDTEAFF.

V usage is TRBV15 and J usage is TRBJ1-2, with a weak D call TRBD1 (5 bases). CDR1 is LNHNV, CDR2 YYDKDF, per germline (reference sequence). The germline V and J ends were trimmed by 2 bases and 4 bases, with 14 bases remaining between them. The length of the CDR3 is 15 residues. CDR3 bases: TGTGCCACCAGCAGACAAAGGGGCGCCGGCTATGGCTACACCTTC. This sequence encodes CATSRQRGAGYGYTF. Based on the CDR3 plus reference TRBV15 and TRBJ1-2, the full variable domain is DAMVIQNPRYQVTQFGKPVTLSCSQTLNHNVMYWYQQKSSQAPKLLFHYYDKDFNNEADTPDNFQSRRPNTSFCFLDIRSPGLGDTAMYLCATSRQRGAGYGYTFGSGTRLTVV.

V usage is TRBV10-2 and J usage is TRBJ2-5; TRBD2 matches 10 bases. CDR3 length equals 13 residues. Germline V CDR1 and CDR2: WSHSY, SAAADI. J lost 6 bases, V lost 4 bases, and 2 bases had no gene match. In DNA form, the CDR3 reads TGCGCCAGCAGTGGGACTAGCGGACAGACCCAGTACTTC. This codes for CASSGTSGQTQYF.

V and J are TRBV7-9 and TRBJ2-1, with 13 bases that match TRBD2. V trimming: 4 bases; J trimming: 9 bases; junction bases outside the gene matches: 6. The CDR3 is 15 residues long. Germline V gives CDR1 SEHNR, CDR2 FQNEAQ (reference sequence). The CDR3 nucleotides are TGTGCCAGCAGCTCACTAGCGGGAGGGCTCGGTGAGCAGTTCTTC. Its protein is CASSSLAGGLGEQFF.

The chain's CDR3 is CASSGRGSGLSYEQYF. DNA for the CDR3: TGCGCCAGCAGCGGCCGGGGAAGCGGGCTATCCTACGAGCAGTACTTC. The chain is built from TRBV10-2 and TRBJ2-7; a weak D match, TRBD2 (6 bases). CDR3 length: 16 residues. Germline V gives CDR1 WSHSY, CDR2 SAAADI. V lost 6 bases and J 1 base, leaving 19 bases between the germline ends.

This chain links TRBV12-5 with TRBJ2-1; the D gene is possibly TRBD2 (5 bases). Germline V gene data show CDR1 as LGHNT and CDR2 as FRNRAP. The CDR3 is 18 residues long. Trimming left V 0 bases short and J 4 bases short, with 19 bases between. DNA for the CDR3: TGTGCTAGTGGTTTGGTACTGAGGCCCGGGAAGGCTTACAATGAGCAGTTCTTC. It yields the protein CASGLVLRPGKAYNEQFF.

V usage is TRBV7-9 and J usage is TRBJ2-3; D is perhaps TRBD2 (5 bases). The V end was cut by 0 bases, the J end by 5 bases, with 9 bases between. The CDR3 spans 14 residues. The germline gives CDR1 SEHNR, CDR2 FQNEAQ (reference sequence). DNA for the CDR3: TGTGCCAGCAGCTTAGCGGGAGTAGGAGATACGCAGTATTTT. It specifies CASSLAGVGDTQYF.

The gene calls are TRBV14 and TRBJ1-1; no clear D gene. Germline V CDR1 and CDR2: SGHDN, FVKESK. The CDR3 loop spans 13 amino acids. V lost 5 bases and J lost 1, with 8 bases in between. CDR3: CASSYEWNTEAFF. The CDR3 DNA reads as TGTGCCAGCAGCTATGAGTGGAACACTGAAGCTTTCTTT.

V is TRBV29-1 and J is TRBJ2-3; D may match TRBD1 or TRBD2 (5 bases each). This CDR3 has 14 residues. V lost 6 bases and J lost 2, with 15 bases in between. CDR1 is SQVTM, CDR2 ANQGSEA, per germline. CDR3 sequence reads: CSVRRGEFTDTQYF. The CDR3 DNA follows: TGCAGCGTACGTAGGGGAGAGTTCACAGATACGCAGTATTTT.

The rearrangement links TRBV9 to TRBJ1-1, with D uncertain. CDR3 size: 14 residues. V shed 2 bases and J shed 6 bases, with 14 bases lying between them. Germline lookup yields CDR1 SGDLS and CDR2 YYNGEE. The CDR3 loop reads CASSVQTDRAEAFF. DNA for the CDR3: TGTGCCAGCAGCGTCCAAACGGATAGGGCTGAAGCTTTCTTT.

The chain links TRBV24-1 to TRBJ1-2, with 8 bases matching TRBD1. CDR3 length: 14 residues. Germline V gives CDR1 KGHDR, CDR2 SFDVKD. V was clipped by 4 bases and J by 6 bases; unmatched bases: 6. The CDR3 DNA reads as TGTGCCACCAGTGACCATACAGGGGGAGATGGCTACACCTTC. Translation: CATSDHTGGDGYTF.

This sequence joins TRBV6-2 or TRBV6-3 and TRBJ2-1; 12 bases are shared with TRBD2. This CDR3 has 16 residues. The ends lost 2 bases at V and 7 bases at J; junction bases unmatched: 6. From germline, CDR1 is MNHEY and CDR2 SVGEGT. The CDR3 region has the DNA TGTGCCAGCAGTTACCCCTCGGGACTAGCGGGTAATGAGCAGTTCTTC. The encoded protein is CASSYPSGLAGNEQFF.

As for this clone: A junction boundary mismatches the germline segment, possibly from a read error. The chain is built from TRBV3-1 (or the pseudogene TRBV3-2) and TRBJ2-7; D not certain. The CDR3 is made up of 12 amino acids. CDR1 and CDR2 from the germline V gene are LGHDT and YNNKEL (reference sequence). As DNA, the CDR3 is TGTGCCAGCAGCCAAGATACAAGTCCCCCAACCTTC. It encodes CASSQDTSPPTF.

The chain recombines TRBV13 with TRBJ2-7; D is undetermined. The CDR3 runs to 14 residues. Trimming took 5 bases from V and 6 from J, leaving 17 bases between them. CDR1 and CDR2 from the germline V gene are PRHDT and FYEKMQ (reference sequence). In DNA form, the CDR3 reads TGTGCCAGCAGCCCGAATACGGGTGGGCGCGAGCAGTACTTC. Translating gives CASSPNTGGREQYF.